This T cell receptor beta chain appears in the sequencing data of a study of shared clonotypes between healthy human individuals (TCRdb year 2020). With regard to the full study: The cohort included three men and a couple of women between 18 and 49 years of age. To estimate repertoire size and how much clonotypes are shared between individuals, the study performed deep sequencing of blood TCR repertoires from a handful of healthy adults. Different laboratories and diverse techniques were used to prepare libraries and sequence TCR repertoires, to increase sequencing depth and limit assay-specific biases. Each donor's leukapheresis produced roughly between roughly 0.9 and 8.9 billion PBMCs. Per donor, three plates each were used for CD4 naive and CD4 memory, two for CD8 naive, and one for CD8 memory. Results and caveats for the whole study, not just this receptor: Estimated clonotype richness was generally larger for naive than for memory subsets. Rarefaction of sorted-subset datasets indicated incomplete sequencing despite the large sequencing depth. Roughly 5% of naive CD4, approximately 3.7% of naive CD8, roughly 2.4% of memory CD4, and around 0.4% of memory CD8 clonotypes were shared across several donors. Sampling was limited to blood, and TCR repertoires in tissue likely differ from TCR repertoires in blood. Pairwise subsampling led to the expectation that sequencing depth would affect the degree of clonotype sharing among donors. Because the study included a small number of donors, the genetic and exposure-history diversity represented was limited. Compared with non-shared clonotypes, the clonotypes found in all four sorted-subset donors had higher generation probabilities.

Details on this clone: What this receptor recognizes is not known. No base quality values were provided; no much bigger clone lies one nucleotide off.

Based on the germline V gene (reference sequence), the CDR1 and CDR2 sequences are SEHNR and FQNEAQ. After removal of 5 bases from V and 9 bases from J, the junction retains 7 bases not matched to a gene. Spanning cysteine to phenylalanine, the CDR3 consists of 13 amino acids. The kept DNA is CDR3 alone, 39 bases in frame from the first base. CD8 naive samples were CD45RO-negative cells positively selected for CCR7, giving a CD45RA+CCR7+ population that excluded TemRA cells. Donors were healthy HIV-negative adults with no recently reported acute infections or vaccinations. Every donor was a Caucasian adult residing in Nashville, Tennessee, USA. Blood was collected by leukapheresis, and PBMCs were isolated by Ficoll-Histopaque density gradient centrifugation and then cryopreserved in liquid nitrogen vapor phase. Analytical flow cytometry was used to check the purity and quantity of each magnetically sorted T cell population. Each sorted fraction had its genomic DNA isolated and then quantified by UV absorbance on a Nanodrop 2000c.

TCR CDR3 regions were amplified from genomic DNA by multiplex PCR using the deep immunoSEQ assay. Extracted genomic DNA from each cell subset was distributed evenly across all wells of several immunoSEQ 96-well plates, and each plate was treated as a replicate. Each replicate PCR for sorted subsets received around 200 ng genomic DNA, equal to around 32,000 T cell genomes. Purified libraries were quantified with a Qubit 3.0 fluorometer, sized on a Bioanalyzer 2100, and re-quantified with the KAPA Library Quantification kit. A separate single-read 150-cycle Illumina NextSeq 550 flow cell was used to sequence each immunoSEQ 96-well plate. The original methods were these. Because the immunoSEQ output included only junctional sequences and no quality scores, the filtering could not be the same as the filtering used for full-length reads. Sequences were annotated with PyIR, a Python wrapper for IgBLAST v1.9, using IMGT germline references to assign V/J genes and CDR3. Reads were filtered out if the reads had weak V/J assignments (E-value above 1e-6), no CDR3, stop codons, out-of-frame junctions, or ambiguous translated residues. V3J clonotypes were defined as sequences sharing an identical inferred V gene, J gene, and CDR3 amino acid sequence. To compute the percentage overlap between repertoires, the number of shared unique clonotypes was divided by the size of the smaller repertoire. RTK rarefaction, the Chao1 estimator, and Recon v2.1 estimates of unobserved clonotypes were used to assess repertoire richness. Generation probabilities were computed with OLGA for all TCRbeta clonotypes obtained by the gDNA method from several donors. This immuneACCESS table, as held by TCRdb, lists in-frame sequences with V and J called but not all clones. Of the missing ones, under half trace to an unresolved V gene in checked studies; the others have no known cause. V, J and clone size reflect that table, while D and trimming were determined from the DNA. For this sample there are some 2.1 million clones; just under 95% appear just once. About 1.7% of the sample rests with the top ten.

The sequence joins TRBV7-9 to TRBJ2-1; the junction holds 7 bases that match TRBD2. Sequenced material: naive CD8+ T cells from PBMCs. The sample's cell subset or site label, in plain terms: CD45RA+CCR7+. This clonotype was obtained from a man between 18 and 35 years old in good health. Some clones in this sample may be carry-over from other donors' samples. Here is the DNA: TGTGCCAGCAGCCGTAGCGGGTCTGGTGAGCAGTTCTTC. This translates into CASSRSGSGEQFF.